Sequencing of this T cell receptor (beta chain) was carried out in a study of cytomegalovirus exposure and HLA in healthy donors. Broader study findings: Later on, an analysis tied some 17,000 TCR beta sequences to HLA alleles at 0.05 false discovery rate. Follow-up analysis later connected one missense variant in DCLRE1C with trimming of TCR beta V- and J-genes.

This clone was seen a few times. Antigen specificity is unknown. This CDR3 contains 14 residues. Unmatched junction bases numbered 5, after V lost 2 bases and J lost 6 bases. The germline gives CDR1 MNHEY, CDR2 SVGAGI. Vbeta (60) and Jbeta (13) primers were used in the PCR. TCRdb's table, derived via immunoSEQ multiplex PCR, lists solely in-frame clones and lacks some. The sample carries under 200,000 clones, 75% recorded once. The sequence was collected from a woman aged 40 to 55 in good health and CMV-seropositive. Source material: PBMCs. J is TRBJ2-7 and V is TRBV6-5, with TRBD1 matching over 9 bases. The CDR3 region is CASSYADRGGEQYF. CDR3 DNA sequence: TGTGCCAGCAGTTACGCGGACAGGGGCGGCGAGCAGTACTTC.